This T cell receptor (beta chain) was sequenced for a study of molecular identifiers for immune sequencing clone quantification. TCRdb independently ran MiXCR on the PCR reads; one entry per CDR3 protein. This table has 600,000 to 650,000 distinct CDR3 sequences, 15% to 20% appearing once. The CDR3 sequence is 15 residues long. After removal of 1 base from V and 4 bases from J, the junction contained 3 bases not matched to a gene. In germline, CDR1 is MDHEN, CDR2 SYDVKM. The TCR sequence derives from a human donor in good health. Some libraries in this study had Jurkat cell RNA spiked in. J is TRBJ2-3 and V is TRBV28; 9 bases align to TRBD2. The sequencing input was naive CD8+ T cells from blood, with Jurkat cell RNA spiked in. Subset noted: FACS-sorted CD8+CD4-CCR7+CD45RA+ naive T cells. The CDR3 DNA sequence: TGTGCCAGCAGTTTATCCAGCGGGAGGTCAGATACGCAGTATTTT. Translating gives CASSLSSGRSDTQYF.